A selection of T cell receptor beta chains follows, all from one sample in a study of brain metastases from non-small cell lung cancer. The method was immunoSEQ multiplex PCR; TCRdb's version includes in-frame clones alone and lacks a portion of them. The data contain 2,800 or so clones, about four fifths of them singletons. Sample: primary lung tumor tissue. The receptors shown here come from a donor aged 40 or older with non-small cell lung cancer. Each CDR3 is given with its conserved first and last residue. Fields, in order: D gene, clone size, J gene, V gene, CDR3 protein, CDR3 DNA. A D gene is named only where the DNA matches it firmly. Rows give clone size only sometimes, using once, few, many, or a class for an expanded clone.

D gene: .
clone size: .
J gene: TRBJ2-1
V gene: TRBV7-8
CDR3 protein: CASSRDTEQFF
CDR3 DNA: TGTGCCAGCAGCCGAGACACTGAGCAGTTCTTC

D gene: .
clone size: .
J gene: TRBJ2-7
V gene: TRBV5-1
CDR3 protein: CASSLENSLLYEQYF
CDR3 DNA: TGCGCCAGCAGCTTGGAAAACAGTTTACTCTACGAGCAGTACTTC

D gene: .
clone size: .
J gene: TRBJ1-1
V gene: TRBV29-1
CDR3 protein: CSVTGLLNTEAFF
CDR3 DNA: TGCAGCGTAACAGGACTTCTTAACACTGAAGCTTTCTTT

D gene: .
clone size: .
J gene: TRBJ1-4
V gene: TRBV7-8
CDR3 protein: CASSPLRQVTNEKLFF
CDR3 DNA: TGTGCCAGCAGCCCACTCCGACAGGTCACTAATGAAAAACTGTTTTTT

D gene: .
clone size: .
J gene: TRBJ1-6
V gene: TRBV28
CDR3 protein: CASSLVGGTPLHF
CDR3 DNA: TGTGCCAGCAGTTTAGTTGGCGGTACACCCCTCCACTTT

D gene: .
clone size: few
J gene: TRBJ2-2
V gene: TRBV24-1
CDR3 protein: CATSDLGFSNTGELFF
CDR3 DNA: TGTGCCACCAGTGATTTAGGCTTTTCGAACACCGGGGAGCTGTTTTTT

D gene: TRBD2
clone size: hyperexpanded
J gene: TRBJ2-3
V gene: TRBV7-2
CDR3 protein: CASSWLGGSHTDTQYF
CDR3 DNA: TGTGCCAGCAGCTGGCTGGGCGGGAGTCACACAGATACGCAGTATTTT

D gene: .
clone size: .
J gene: TRBJ1-1
V gene: TRBV7-9
CDR3 protein: CASSIRVAFF
CDR3 DNA: TGTGCCAGCAGCATTCGGGTGGCTTTCTTT

D gene: TRBD1
clone size: .
J gene: TRBJ1-1
V gene: TRBV6-5
CDR3 protein: CASIPGQDLTEAFF
CDR3 DNA: TGTGCCAGCATTCCGGGACAGGATTTGACTGAAGCTTTCTTT

D gene: TRBD2
clone size: .
J gene: TRBJ2-5
V gene: TRBV28
CDR3 protein: CASSLNSGVYETQYF
CDR3 DNA: TGTGCCAGCAGTCTGAATAGCGGGGTCTACGAGACCCAGTACTTC

D gene: .
clone size: .
J gene: TRBJ1-6
V gene: TRBV5-4
CDR3 protein: CASSLDRDSPLHF
CDR3 DNA: TGTGCCAGCAGCTTGGACAGGGATTCACCCCTCCACTTT

D gene: .
clone size: large
J gene: TRBJ1-2
V gene: TRBV5-1
CDR3 protein: CASRGRNYGYTF
CDR3 DNA: TGCGCCAGCAGGGGGCGGAACTATGGCTACACCTTC

D gene: .
clone size: .
J gene: TRBJ1-5
V gene: TRBV7-2
CDR3 protein: CASSRDSNQPQHF
CDR3 DNA: TGTGCCAGCAGCCGGGACAGCAATCAGCCCCAGCATTTT

D gene: TRBD1
clone size: .
J gene: TRBJ1-1
V gene: TRBV7-9
CDR3 protein: CASSRQGNTEAFF
CDR3 DNA: TGTGCCAGCAGTCGACAGGGAAACACTGAAGCTTTCTTT

D gene: .
clone size: few
J gene: TRBJ2-2
V gene: TRBV4-3
CDR3 protein: CASSQDVTYTGELFF
CDR3 DNA: TGCGCCAGCAGCCAAGATGTGACCTACACCGGGGAGCTGTTTTTT

D gene: TRBD1
clone size: .
J gene: TRBJ2-6
V gene: TRBV28
CDR3 protein: CASSLEQGAGANVLTF
CDR3 DNA: TGTGCCAGCAGTTTAGAACAGGGGGCTGGGGCCAACGTCCTGACTTTC

D gene: TRBD2
clone size: .
J gene: TRBJ2-1
V gene: TRBV3-1/TRBV3-2
CDR3 protein: CASSQDSGRSSPEQFF
CDR3 DNA: TGTGCCAGCAGCCAAGATAGCGGGAGGTCCTCTCCCGAGCAGTTCTTC

D gene: TRBD1
clone size: .
J gene: TRBJ2-7
V gene: TRBV4-2
CDR3 protein: CASSQGTGGRAYEQYF
CDR3 DNA: TGTGCCAGCAGCCAAGGGACAGGGGGCCGAGCCTACGAGCAGTACTTC

D gene: .
clone size: .
J gene: TRBJ1-4
V gene: TRBV7-6
CDR3 protein: CASSLALRSALNEKLFF
CDR3 DNA: TGTGCCAGCAGCTTAGCCCTCCGGTCGGCACTGAATGAAAAACTGTTTTTT

D gene: .
clone size: .
J gene: TRBJ2-3
V gene: TRBV19
CDR3 protein: CASSVSGSSDTQYF
CDR3 DNA: TGTGCCAGTAGTGTTTCCGGGAGTTCAGATACGCAGTATTTT

D gene: .
clone size: .
J gene: TRBJ1-2
V gene: TRBV3-1/TRBV3-2
CDR3 protein: CASSQDGDRYGYTF
CDR3 DNA: TGTGCCAGCAGCCAAGATGGGGATCGCTATGGCTACACCTTC

D gene: TRBD2
clone size: .
J gene: TRBJ2-5
V gene: TRBV9
CDR3 protein: CASSPRGGEEETQYF
CDR3 DNA: TGTGCCAGCAGCCCCCGGGGGGGGGAGGAGGAGACCCAGTACTTC

D gene: .
clone size: .
J gene: TRBJ1-2
V gene: TRBV10-3
CDR3 protein: CAISAREARARPEGYTF
CDR3 DNA: TGTGCCATCAGTGCTCGAGAAGCCAGGGCGAGACCAGAAGGCTACACCTTC

D gene: .
clone size: .
J gene: TRBJ1-4
V gene: TRBV28
CDR3 protein: CASSWVAGEKLFF
CDR3 DNA: TGTGCCAGCAGTTGGGTTGCGGGTGAAAAACTGTTTTTT